This T cell receptor beta chain is drawn from a study of blood T cell repertoires in COVID-19. Overall study: Samples taken during acute and convalescent COVID-19 were collected in the United States, Italy and Spain. PBMCs, B-cell-depleted T cells, or T cells were the source of the cDNA or gDNA that made up the material.

V was shortened by 3 bases and J by 6 bases, with 11 bases between the two germline ends. The germline CDR1 and CDR2 sequences are GTSNPN and SVGIG (reference sequence). CDR3 length: 12 residues. Original handling: Reference gene primer amplification gave estimated nucleated cell counts. Sequencing used immunoSEQ multiplex PCR; TCRdb keeps in-frame clones, though not all of them. That table furnishes V, J and clone size, whereas the DNA furnished D and trimming. This sample has about 130,000 clones, with 81% found just once. The receptor comes from a woman aged 55-69 years with active or convalescent COVID-19. Source material: peripheral blood. V gene TRBV30 combines with J gene TRBJ1-2; perhaps TRBD1 as D (5 bases). The CDR3 bases are TGTGCCTGGAGCCCCAGGGCTGATGGCTACACCTTC. This translates into CAWSPRADGYTF.